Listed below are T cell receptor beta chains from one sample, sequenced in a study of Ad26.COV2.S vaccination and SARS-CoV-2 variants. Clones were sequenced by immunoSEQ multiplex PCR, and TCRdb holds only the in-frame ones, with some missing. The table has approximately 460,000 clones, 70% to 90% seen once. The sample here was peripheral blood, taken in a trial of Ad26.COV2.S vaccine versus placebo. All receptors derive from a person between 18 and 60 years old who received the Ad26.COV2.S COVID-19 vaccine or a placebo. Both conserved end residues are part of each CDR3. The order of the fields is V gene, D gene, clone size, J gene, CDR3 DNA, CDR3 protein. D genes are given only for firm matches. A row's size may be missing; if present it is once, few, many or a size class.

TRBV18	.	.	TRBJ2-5	TGTGCCAGCTCACTACAATTATCCAGGGAGGTAGGGGAGACCCAGTACTTC	CASSLQLSREVGETQYF
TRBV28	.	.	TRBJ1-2	TGTGCCAGCAGCACGGGGACTGGCTACACCTTC	CASSTGTGYTF
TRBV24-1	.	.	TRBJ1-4	TGTGCCACCAGTGATCCCAAGGGCACAGGGCCCAATGAAAAACTGTTTTTT	CATSDPKGTGPNEKLFF
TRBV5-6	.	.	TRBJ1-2	TGTGCCAGCAGCTCGTCAGGGTATGGCTACACCTTC	CASSSSGYGYTF
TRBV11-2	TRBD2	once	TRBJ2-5	TGTGCCAGCAGCTCACTAGCGGGAAGGGAGACCCAGTACTTC	CASSSLAGRETQYF
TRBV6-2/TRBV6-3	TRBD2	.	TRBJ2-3	TGTGCCAGCAGTTTAGTGATGGGACTAGCGGCCACAGATACGCAGTATTTT	CASSLVMGLAATDTQYF
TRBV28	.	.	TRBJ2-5	TGTGCCAGCAGTTCCCAGGGGGGAGAGACCCAGTACTTC	CASSSQGGETQYF
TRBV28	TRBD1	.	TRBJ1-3	TGTGCCAGCAGTCCTCGACAGGGGGCGCGGGGAAACACCATATATTTT	CASSPRQGARGNTIYF
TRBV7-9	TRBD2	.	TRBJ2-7	TGTGCCAGCAGCCCCCGGATAGCGGGGTCGACCTACGAGCAGTACTTC	CASSPRIAGSTYEQYF
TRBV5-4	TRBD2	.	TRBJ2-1	TGTGCCAGCAACCGGGGGGGTTACAATGAGCAGTTCTTC	CASNRGGYNEQFF
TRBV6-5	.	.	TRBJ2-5	TGTGCCAGCAGTTTGCACAAAAAACGGGAGACCCAGTACTTC	CASSLHKKRETQYF
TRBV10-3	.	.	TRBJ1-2	TGTGCCATCAGTGAGTCGATGGGCCTAACGGTGGGCTACACCTTC	CAISESMGLTVGYTF
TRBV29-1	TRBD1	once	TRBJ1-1	TGCAGCGTTGATAGGGGGACAGGGGGTCGTGGTACTGAAGCTTTCTTT	CSVDRGTGGRGTEAFF
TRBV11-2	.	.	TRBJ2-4	TGTGCCAGCAGCTGGCCTCGGACAGAGATAGCCAAAAACATTCAGTACTTC	CASSWPRTEIAKNIQYF
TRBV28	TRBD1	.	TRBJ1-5	TGTGCCAGCAGTTTATTGCGACAGGGCGGCAATCAGCCCCAGCATTTT	CASSLLRQGGNQPQHF
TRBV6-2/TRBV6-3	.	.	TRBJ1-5	TGTGCCAGCAGTTACGTGATGGGCAATCAGCCCCAGCATTTT	CASSYVMGNQPQHF
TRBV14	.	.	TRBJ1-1	TGTGCCAGCAGTCGAACAGGGCAGGGTGAAGCTTTCTTT	CASSRTGQGEAFF
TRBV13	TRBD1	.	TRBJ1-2	TGTGCGAGCCGAGAGGGGGCAGAGGATGGCTACACCTTC	CASREGAEDGYTF
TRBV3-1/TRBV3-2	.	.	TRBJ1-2	TGTGCCAGCAGCCAACGGGGGCTCGATGGCTACACCTTC	CASSQRGLDGYTF
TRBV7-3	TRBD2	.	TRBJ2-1	TGTGCCAGCAGCTCGGGACTAGCGGGACTCAGAAATGAGCAGTTCTTC	CASSSGLAGLRNEQFF
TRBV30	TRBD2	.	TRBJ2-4	TGTGCCTGGAGTAGGGAGGGAGCGAACATTCAGTACTTC	CAWSREGANIQYF
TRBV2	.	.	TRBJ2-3	TGTGCCAGCGGAAGACGGGGCACAGATACGCAGTATTTT	CASGRRGTDTQYF
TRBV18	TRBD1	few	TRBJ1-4	TGTGCCAGCTCTCCGGGACAGGGAGGCACTAATGAAAAACTGTTTTTT	CASSPGQGGTNEKLFF